Included here is one TCR beta chain sequence, with context. Its cognate antigen is unknown. Trimming took off 6 bases at V and 1 base at J, with 12 bases between the two ends. The CDR3 totals 14 residues. The germline V gene has CDR1 KGHSH and CDR2 LQKENI. PCR amplification relied on 60 Vbeta primers (plus 13 Jbeta primers). Per the authors' pipeline: As a later analysis found, there were 82 million or so unique TCR beta chains, of which approximately 10 million were shared. The assay was immunoSEQ multiplex PCR, and TCRdb's table has in-frame clones only and misses some. The DNA was the basis for D and trimming; V, J and clone size are from that table. The sample contains about 200,000 clones, 70% to 85% of which appear only once. The entry originates in a study of cytomegalovirus exposure and HLA in healthy donors. Study-level findings and limits: Reports credit the classifier with highly specific, highly sensitive diagnosis of cytomegalovirus status.

The chain carries TRBV18 and TRBJ2-5, with D possibly matching TRBD1 (6 bases). The specimen sequenced was PBMCs. The source is a woman in her twenties or thirties in good health and CMV-seropositive. Here the CDR3 reads CASSPTGPQETQYF. CDR3 nucleotides: TGTGCCAGCTCTCCGACAGGCCCCCAAGAGACCCAGTACTTC.